The 19 T cell receptor beta chains in this list originate from one sample, sequenced in a study of early T cells in non-severe SARS-CoV-2 infection. TCRdb re-called the 5' RACE reads through MiXCR, storing one row per CDR3 protein. This sample yields 55,000 to 65,000 distinct CDR3 sequences, of which roughly a tenth are seen a single time; more than 1.5% belongs to the top ten. Sequenced input: whole blood. The source of these receptors is an adult who was a healthcare worker with PCR-confirmed SARS-CoV-2 infection or an uninfected control (not recorded which).

This clonotype has at least ten counts. The V gene is TRBV7-2, the J gene TRBJ1-2; D is unclear. This CDR3 has 14 residues. Trimming took off 3 bases at V and 4 bases at J, with 12 bases between the two ends. From germline, CDR1 is SGHTA and CDR2 FQGNSA. Here the CDR3 DNA reads TGTGCCAGCAGCTTTCAGCAGGACGGCTATGGCTACACCTTC. Translating it yields CASSFQQDGYGYTF.

V usage is TRBV2 and J usage is TRBJ2-3, with 7 positions matching TRBD2. This CDR3 contains 14 residues. CDR1 is SNHLY and CDR2 is FYNNEI in the germline V gene. J lost 1 base, V lost 4 bases, and 2 bases had no gene match. CDR3 sequence (DNA): TGTGCCAGCAGTGGGGACTACCGCACAGATACGCAGTATTTT. Translating gives CASSGDYRTDTQYF.

This clonotype was seen many times. The chain's CDR3 is CASSLDLRGELFF. Here the CDR3 DNA reads TGTGCCAGCAGCTTAGATCTGAGGGGCGAGCTGTTTTTT. The chain links TRBV11-2 to TRBJ2-2; D possibly matches TRBD1 or TRBD2 (5 bases each). The germline CDR1 and CDR2 sequences are SGHAT and FQNNGV. Trimming removed 0 bases at V and 11 bases at J, with 10 bases between. This CDR3 contains 13 residues.

This clonotype has at least ten counts. This sequence joins TRBV30 and TRBJ1-1; TRBD1 is a possible D gene (5 bases). Germline assignment: CDR1 GTSNPN and CDR2 SVGIG (reference sequence). Trimming stripped 4 bases from V and 11 bases from J, with 23 bases between. The CDR3 extends over 14 amino acids. The CDR3, as DNA: TGTGCCTGGACCTCCGGGAGGGGTCAATCGAAGGCTTTCTTT. The encoded protein is CAWTSGRGQSKAFF. The variable domain in full, completed from reference TRBV30 and TRBJ1-1, reads SQTIHQWPATLVQPVGSPLSLECTVEGTSNPNLYWYRQAAGRGLQLLFYSVGIGQISSEVPQNLSASRPQDRQFILSSKKLLLSDSGFYLCAWTSGRGQSKAFFGQGTRLTVV.

This clonotype was detected many times. The chain carries TRBV2 and TRBJ2-7, with 10 bases that match TRBD2. This CDR3 comprises 13 residues. Looked up from germline, CDR1 is SNHLY and CDR2 is FYNNEI. V lost 7 bases, J lost 7 bases, and 7 bases stayed unmatched. DNA of the CDR3: TGTGCCAGCAAAGGACTAGCGGTGGGGGAGCAGTACTTC. Residues: CASKGLAVGEQYF.

The chain uses TRBV9 and TRBJ2-3, with D hard to call. Per the germline V gene, CDR1 is SGDLS and CDR2 is YYNGEE. With 3 bases removed from V and 3 bases from J, the gap between germline ends came to 5 bases. The CDR3 has 12 residues. DNA of the CDR3: TGTGCCAGCAGCGCCGTGACAGATACGCAGTATTTT. Translating gives CASSAVTDTQYF. The entire variable domain, with the rest obtained from reference TRBV9 and TRBJ2-3, is as follows: DSGVTQTPKHLITATGQRVTLRCSPRSGDLSVYWYQQSLDQGLQFLIQYYNGEERAKGNILERFSAQQFPDLHSELNLSSLELGDSALYFCASSAVTDTQYFGPGTRLTVL.

This clonotype was seen a handful of times. The gene calls are TRBV3-1 and TRBJ2-7, with a weak D call TRBD1 (5 bases). V gave up 0 bases and J gave up 4 bases, with 13 bases separating them. The CDR3 contains 15 residues. Germline values: CDR1 LGHDT, CDR2 YNNKEL (reference sequence). The CDR3 DNA follows: TGTGCCAGCAGCCAAGATCGAGCCACAGGTTACGAGCAGTACTTC. Its protein is CASSQDRATGYEQYF.

This clonotype was recorded many times. The gene calls are TRBV2 and TRBJ2-3; 8 bases agree with TRBD2. This CDR3 is 13 amino acids long. After removal of 8 bases from V and 4 bases from J, the junction contained 5 bases not matched to a gene. CDR1 is SNHLY, CDR2 FYNNEI, per germline. CDR3: CASWTSKADTQYF. Written as DNA, the CDR3 is TGTGCCAGCTGGACTAGCAAGGCAGATACGCAGTATTTT.

The CDR3 is CATSSRQGGSEQYF. In DNA form, the CDR3 reads TGTGCCACCAGCTCCCGACAGGGAGGATCCGAGCAGTACTTC. The J gene is TRBJ2-7, the V gene TRBV15; D might be TRBD1 (7 bases). V was shortened by 5 bases and J by 6 bases, with 17 bases between the two germline ends. CDR3 size: 14 residues. Germline V gene data show CDR1 as LNHNV and CDR2 as YYDKDF (reference sequence).

In its sample, this clonotype was seen a few times. The rearrangement links TRBV12-5 to TRBJ2-3; D is uncertain. Trimming left V 3 bases short and J 8 bases short, with 3 bases between. The CDR3 consists of 10 residues. CDR1 is LGHNT and CDR2 is FRNRAP in the germline V gene. CDR3 in DNA: TGTGCTAGTGGTTTTGGTACGCAGTATTTT. Its protein is CASGFGTQYF.

In this sample, this clonotype turned up many times. V gene TRBV20-1 combines with J gene TRBJ2-2; possibly TRBD1 for D (6 bases). Trimming stripped 4 bases from V and 0 bases from J, with 12 bases between. This CDR3 is 15 amino acids long. Germline V lookup: CDR1 DFQATT, CDR2 SNEGSKA (reference sequence). In DNA form, the CDR3 reads TGCAGTGCTATACAGGGTTTTCCGAACACCGGGGAGCTGTTTTTT. Protein: CSAIQGFPNTGELFF.

V is TRBV29-1 and J is TRBJ1-1; TRBD1 aligns across 8 bases. V dropped 3 bases and J dropped 7; count of bases not matched to a gene: 7. This CDR3 region has 13 residues. Germline values: CDR1 SQVTM, CDR2 ANQGSEA. The CDR3 DNA follows: TGCAGCGTTGAGATCAGGGGGCAGGGTGAAGCTTTCTTT. Encoded protein: CSVEIRGQGEAFF.

This clonotype was seen ten or more times. The CDR3 nucleotides read TGTGCCAGCAGTTTAACCGGGGTTAGCCAGCCCCAGCATTTT. This encodes CASSLTGVSQPQHF. V gene TRBV27 combines with J gene TRBJ1-5; D gene uncertain. This CDR3 is 14 amino acids long. Per germline, CDR1 MNHEY and CDR2 SMNVEV (reference sequence). Trimming shortened V by 2 bases and J by 7 bases, and 12 bases separated the two germline ends.

The chain uses TRBV5-1 and TRBJ1-6, with unresolved D. CDR3 length: 15 amino acids. Germline V gives CDR1 SGHRS, CDR2 YFSETQ. The ends were cut back, 1 base at V and 10 bases at J, with 15 bases in the middle. Written as DNA, the CDR3 is TGCGCCAGCAGCTTGCTTTCCCCGGCCGAGTCACCCCTCCACTTT. Encoded protein: CASSLLSPAESPLHF.

This clonotype was detected many times. The chain joins TRBV4-2 to TRBJ2-3; D may be TRBD1 (5 bases). Germline assignment: CDR1 LGHNA and CDR2 YNFKEQ. The CDR3 is made up of 14 amino acids. Trimming took off 5 bases at V and 5 bases at J, with 14 bases between the two ends. The CDR3 loop is CASSRQGIGDTQYF. The DNA for the CDR3 is TGTGCCAGCAGCAGGCAGGGCATTGGAGATACGCAGTATTTT.

The chain links TRBV27 to TRBJ1-1; D not certain. The CDR3 has 13 residues. Germline V gene data show CDR1 as MNHEY and CDR2 as SMNVEV (reference sequence). The germline V and J ends were trimmed by 5 bases and 5 bases, with 12 bases remaining between them. The CDR3 region is CASSDPPGTEAFF. In DNA, the CDR3 is TGTGCCAGCAGTGACCCCCCGGGGACTGAAGCTTTCTTT.

This clonotype was seen at least ten times. This chain uses TRBV30 with TRBJ1-1, with D tentatively TRBD1 (5 bases). Germline CDR1 is GTSNPN and CDR2 is SVGIG (reference sequence). The V end lost 3 bases, the J end lost 4 bases, and 9 bases lay between the germline ends. The CDR3 length is 12 residues. The CDR3, as DNA: TGTGCCTGGAGCAATGGGGGCACTGAAGCTTTCTTT. Its translation is CAWSNGGTEAFF.

For this clonotype: At one end the junction does not follow the germline gene, possibly because of a read error. The V gene is TRBV7-9, the J gene TRBJ2-1; the D gene is possibly TRBD1 (7 bases). CDR3 length: 14 residues. Per germline, CDR1 SEHNR and CDR2 FQNEAQ (reference sequence). CDR3 residues: CAGSLGQGEDEQFF. CDR3 nucleotides: TGTGCCGGCAGCTTAGGGCAGGGGGAGGATGAGCAGTTCTTC.

The CDR3 DNA follows: TGCGCCAGCGGAGGCCTTACGAACACCGGGGAGCTGTTTTTT. This codes for CASGGLTNTGELFF. The chain combines TRBV10-2 with TRBJ2-2, with a possible D match to TRBD2 (5 bases). The CDR3 has 14 residues. Trimming stripped 8 bases from V and 0 bases from J, with 10 bases between. Germline CDR1 is WSHSY and CDR2 is SAAADI.